This TCR beta chain is drawn from a study of beta chain features in type 1 diabetes. Findings and limits, study-wide: Shorter TCRB CDR3s, moderately but significantly so, marked every one of the four CD4+ subsets in Type 1 diabetes patients.

J lost 5 bases, V lost 0 bases, and 11 bases had no gene match. The germline V gene encodes CDR1 SGDLS and CDR2 YYNGEE. This CDR3 comprises 18 residues. Heparinised blood was drawn once per donor, averaging approximately 100 mL. The investigators reverse transcribed all of the isolated RNA, so they sequenced expressed TCRB transcripts. About 3.7 million reads per sample were averaged for naive, central memory and regulatory samples. The protocol was immunoSEQ multiplex PCR, while the TCRdb copy is restricted to in-frame clones and leaves out a portion. Among over 300,000 clones listed, 9.3% were seen once. This clone was counted between two and nine times. The antigen remains unidentified.

Specimen: central memory CD4+ T cells from blood. The chain combines TRBV9 with TRBJ2-5; 12 nucleotides align to TRBD2. This clonotype originated in a young man with type 1 diabetes. The CDR3 DNA reads TGTGCCAGCAGCGTAGGTTCAGCTAGCGGGGGGGCATATGAGACCCAGTACTTC. Translation gives CASSVGSASGGAYETQYF.